Listed here are 22 T cell receptor beta chains from one sample, sequenced in a study of cytomegalovirus exposure and HLA in healthy donors. The PCR was carried out with 60 Vbeta primers and 13 Jbeta primers. Profiling relied on immunoSEQ multiplex PCR, and the TCRdb table lists in-frame clones only, not all of them. In the table there are under 200,000 clones, around 82% of which are singletons. Sequenced input: PBMCs. These receptors originate from a man aged 55-75 years in good health and CMV-seronegative.

The CDR3 region is CASPRASGTTGELFF. The CDR3 coding sequence is TGTGCCAGTCCCCGGGCTAGCGGGACCACCGGGGAGCTGTTTTTT. V and J are TRBV18 and TRBJ2-2; 9 bases fit TRBD2. The CDR3 sequence is 15 residues long. Germline V lookup: CDR1 KGHSH, CDR2 LQKENI. The ends lost 9 bases at V and 4 bases at J; junction bases unmatched: 9.

The V call is TRBV6-5, the J call TRBJ2-3, with TRBD2 as a possible D gene (5 bases). V lost 2 bases, J lost 2 bases, and 14 bases lay in between. The CDR3 runs to 16 residues. Germline CDR1 and CDR2: MNHEY and SVGAGI. The CDR3 loop is CASSYRAGQLTDTQYF. As DNA, the CDR3 is TGTGCCAGCAGTTACAGGGCGGGCCAACTCACAGATACGCAGTATTTT.

The V call is TRBV5-1, the J call TRBJ2-7; 8 bases align to TRBD2. Germline CDR1 SGHRS, CDR2 YFSETQ. Trimming took 4 bases from V and 1 from J; bases not matched to a gene: 10. The CDR3 is 16 amino acids. CDR3 region: CASSPTLAAVSYEQYF. The CDR3 DNA sequence: TGCGCCAGCAGCCCCACACTAGCGGCAGTATCCTACGAGCAGTACTTC.

This clone was detected only once. The chain uses TRBV29-1 and TRBJ2-5, with D tentatively TRBD1 (5 bases). From germline, CDR1 is SQVTM and CDR2 ANQGSEA. The CDR3 has 16 residues. Trimming pared 6 bases from V and 7 bases from J, leaving 27 bases between. CDR3 nucleotides: TGCAGCGTGTTCCTTGGGGCAGAATACCCGGTCGCGACCCAGTACTTC. Amino acid sequence: CSVFLGAEYPVATQYF.

The chain links TRBV6-1 to TRBJ1-1, with 7 positions matching TRBD1. This CDR3 has 14 amino acids. Germline-derived CDR1 and CDR2 are MNHNS and SASEGT. Unmatched junction bases numbered 5, after V lost 7 bases and J lost 0 bases. This CDR3 is CASTLDRLNTEAFF. Written as DNA, the CDR3 is TGTGCCAGCACCTTGGACAGGCTGAACACTGAAGCTTTCTTT.

This clone was counted between two and nine times. The chain combines TRBV2 with TRBJ2-5, with 10 bases aligning to TRBD2. Germline assignment: CDR1 SNHLY and CDR2 FYNNEI. The CDR3 is 15 residues long. The J segment lost 5 bases and the V segment lost 5 bases, leaving 8 bases of the junction unmatched. The CDR3 nucleotides read TGTGCCAGCAGTCGAACCGGGACTAGCGTGGAGACCCAGTACTTC. Translated, it gives CASSRTGTSVETQYF.

The sample holds a few counts of this clone. The rearrangement uses TRBV19 and TRBJ2-3, with D maybe TRBD2 (6 bases). The CDR3 is made up of 18 amino acids. Trimming removed 6 bases from V and 0 bases from J, with 22 bases in between. CDR1 is LNHDA, CDR2 SQIVND, per germline (reference sequence). The CDR3 sequence is CASSPLPVGSFSTDTQYF. Written as DNA, the CDR3 is TGTGCCAGTAGCCCTCTACCGGTCGGGAGCTTCAGCACAGATACGCAGTATTTT. Supplemented by reference TRBV19 and TRBJ2-3, the full variable domain reads DGGITQSPKYLFRKEGQNVTLSCEQNLNHDAMYWYRQDPGQGLRLIYYSQIVNDFQKGDIAEGYSVSREKKESFPLTVTSAQKNPTAFYLCASSPLPVGSFSTDTQYFGPGTRLTVL.

In the case of this clone: A read error may account for a junction end that differs from germline. The rearrangement joins TRBV29-1 to TRBJ1-2; 7 bases align to TRBD1. CDR3 length: 13 amino acids. The germline V gene encodes CDR1 SQVTM and CDR2 ANQGSEA. The DNA of the CDR3 is TGCAGCGTTCCCCGACAGGGTTTCGATGGCTACCCCTTC. Protein product: CSVPRQGFDGYPF.

Remarks on this clone: An end of the junction differs from the germline gene, which may be a read error. The chain combines TRBV2 with TRBJ2-1; 8 nucleotides line up with TRBD2. There are 15 residues in the CDR3. Germline lookup yields CDR1 SNHLY and CDR2 FYNNEI. CDR3 sequence reads: CASSEGGTSIDEQFF. The CDR3 region has the DNA TGTGCCAGCAGCGAAGGCGGGACTAGTATCGATGAGCAGTTCTTC.

Comment on this clone: This sample also contains other DNA sequences that code for the same CDR3. The chain joins TRBV5-1 to TRBJ1-1; 7 positions agree with TRBD1. The CDR3 loop spans 14 amino acids. V dropped 4 bases and J dropped 2; count of bases not matched to a gene: 5. CDR1 and CDR2 from the germline V gene are SGHRS and YFSETQ. CDR3 coding DNA: TGCGCCAGCAGCCCACAGGGGTCAAACACTGAAGCTTTCTTT. This encodes CASSPQGSNTEAFF.

This clone was found once. CDR3 protein: CASSPTPDRVVDEKLFF. CDR3 in DNA: TGTGCCAGCAGTCCTACCCCCGACAGGGTGGTAGATGAAAAACTGTTTTTT. The chain employs TRBV28 and TRBJ1-4; 7 nucleotides match TRBD1. The CDR3 sequence is 17 residues long. J lost 6 bases, V lost 5 bases, and 15 bases had no gene match. Germline V gives CDR1 MDHEN, CDR2 SYDVKM.

This sequence joins TRBV10-1 and TRBJ2-1; the match to TRBD2 covers 11 bases. Germline CDR1 WNHNN, CDR2 SYGVQD (reference sequence). The V and J ends lost 6 bases and 5 bases, in that order; junction bases with no gene match: 9. There are 16 residues in the CDR3. The CDR3 region has the DNA TGCGCCAGCAGACTTAGCGGGGGGGGATCCCACAATGAGCAGTTCTTC. Translating gives CASRLSGGGSHNEQFF.

This clone was detected a few times. The chain joins TRBV30 to TRBJ2-5; 7 bases align to TRBD2. Germline V gene sequence: CDR1 GTSNPN, CDR2 SVGIG (reference sequence). CDR3 length: 17 residues. Trimming took 1 base from V and 5 from J; bases not matched to a gene: 16. CDR3 nucleotide sequence: TGTGCCTGGAGTGGAGGGTCTAGCGGAGCCGGGGGGGAGACCCAGTACTTC. It is translated as CAWSGGSSGAGGETQYF.

The V call is TRBV30, the J call TRBJ1-4, with TRBD1 as a possible D gene (5 bases). The germline V and J ends were trimmed by 0 bases and 5 bases, with 10 bases remaining between them. This CDR3 contains 14 residues. Germline V gene sequence: CDR1 GTSNPN, CDR2 SVGIG (reference sequence). CDR3 DNA: TGTGCCTGGAGTGTACCAGGGTTAAATGAAAAACTGTTTTTT. Its translation: CAWSVPGLNEKLFF.

The V and J genes are TRBV5-1 and TRBJ2-7; 8 positions agree with TRBD1. Germline assignment: CDR1 SGHRS and CDR2 YFSETQ. With V trimmed by 0 bases and J by 5 bases, 7 bases remained unmatched. CDR3 length: 15 amino acids. The chain's CDR3 is CASSLEGRGPDEQYF. CDR3 DNA sequence: TGCGCCAGCAGCTTGGAAGGCAGGGGGCCCGACGAGCAGTACTTC.

This chain uses TRBV6-1 with TRBJ2-5, with a possible D match to TRBD1 (6 bases). The V gene lost 1 base and the J gene lost 0 bases, with 12 bases spanning the gap. CDR1 is MNHNS and CDR2 is SASEGT in the germline V gene. The CDR3 loop spans 16 amino acids. The CDR3 DNA reads as TGTGCCAGCAGTGAAGGGACCCGGGACAACCAAGAGACCCAGTACTTC. Translated: CASSEGTRDNQETQYF.

The J gene is TRBJ1-1, the V gene TRBV27; no clear D gene. CDR1 and CDR2 (germline): MNHEY, SMNVEV (reference sequence). The CDR3 runs to 12 residues. V lost 6 bases to trimming and J lost 8 bases, with 13 bases between them. As DNA, the CDR3 is TGTGCCAGCAGCCGGCGGGGAGCAGAAGCTTTCTTT. This codes for CASSRRGAEAFF.

This rearrangement joins TRBV10-3 to TRBJ2-3, with TRBD2 matching over 14 bases. Unmatched junction bases numbered 4, after V lost 4 bases and J lost 4 bases. The CDR3 is 16 residues long. Germline-derived CDR1 and CDR2 are ENHRY and SYGVKD. CDR3 amino acids: CAISVTGLAGADTQYF. As DNA, the CDR3 is TGTGCCATCAGTGTTACGGGACTAGCGGGAGCAGATACGCAGTATTTT.

This clone was observed a few times. This chain uses TRBV30 with TRBJ2-7; 8 nucleotides align to TRBD1. This CDR3 is 17 amino acids long. Germline V gives CDR1 GTSNPN, CDR2 SVGIG (reference sequence). V dropped 0 bases and J dropped 1; count of bases not matched to a gene: 11. This CDR3 reads CAWSVLFSRDRSYEQYF. The CDR3 nucleotides read TGTGCCTGGAGTGTACTGTTTTCTCGGGACAGGTCCTACGAGCAGTACTTC.

The rearrangement uses TRBV19 and TRBJ1-1; 7 bases match TRBD1. This CDR3 region has 13 residues. Germline V lookup: CDR1 LNHDA, CDR2 SQIVND (reference sequence). Trimming at V came to 10 bases and at J to 1 base, leaving 6 bases not matched to a gene. The CDR3 DNA reads TGTGCCACCAACAGGGGTAGGAACACTGAAGCTTTCTTT. Amino acids: CATNRGRNTEAFF.

The genes are TRBV7-2 and TRBJ1-1; TRBD1 matches 7 bases. This CDR3 comprises 12 residues. The V and J ends lost 5 bases and 6 bases, in that order; junction bases with no gene match: 3. Germline V lookup: CDR1 SGHTA, CDR2 FQGNSA. This chain's CDR3 is CASSPTGAEAFF. DNA for the CDR3: TGTGCCAGCAGCCCCACAGGGGCTGAAGCTTTCTTT.

The table lists this clone with a count of one. The chain is built from TRBV6-1 and TRBJ1-2, with 9 bases identical to TRBD1. The V segment lost 7 bases and the J segment 2 bases; nucleotides outside the gene matches: 8. Germline CDR1 MNHNS, CDR2 SASEGT. This CDR3 spans 15 amino acids. The chain's CDR3 is CASTIAGTGNYGYTF. CDR3 nucleotide sequence: TGTGCCAGCACCATAGCCGGGACAGGGAACTATGGCTACACCTTC.